These T cell receptor beta chains were read from a single sample in a study of blood T cell repertoires in COVID-19. Profiling relied on immunoSEQ multiplex PCR, and the TCRdb table lists in-frame clones only, not all of them. The sample yields 200,000 to 300,000 clones, around 89% seen once. The sample taken for sequencing was PBMCs or T cells enriched from blood (not recorded which). The receptors stem from a woman aged 25 to 39 who had recovered from COVID-19. The CDR3 runs from the conserved cysteine through the conserved F or W. A D gene is named only where the DNA matches it firmly. Clone size is stated in some rows and not others, as once, few, many or a class when expanded.

TGTGCCAGTAGTATGAGGAGGGGACAGGCCCTCACTAATGAGCAGTTCTTC,CASSMRRGQALTNEQFF,TRBV19,TRBJ2-1,TRBD1,few
TGTGCCAGCAGCTTAAGCGGGAGGGCGGGGGAGCAGTACTTC,CASSLSGRAGEQYF,TRBV7-9,TRBJ2-7,TRBD2,NA
TGTGCCAGCAGCCGTCATACAGGGAGAACTGAAGCTTTCTTT,CASSRHTGRTEAFF,TRBV14,TRBJ1-1,NA,NA
TGTGCCAGCAGTTTACTCGGGGGGGACAGCTCTGGAAACACCATATATTTT,CASSLLGGDSSGNTIYF,TRBV28,TRBJ1-3,TRBD1,NA
TGCGCCAGCAGCTTATCGCAGGGAACTGGAAACACCATATATTTT,CASSLSQGTGNTIYF,TRBV5-1,TRBJ1-3,NA,NA
TGTGCCACCAGCAGAGATGGGGCATCGATTGAAAAACTGTTTTTT,CATSRDGASIEKLFF,TRBV15,TRBJ1-4,NA,NA
TGTGCCAGCAGTGAACAGGGCACTCCCAATGAGCAGTTCTTC,CASSEQGTPNEQFF,TRBV6-4,TRBJ2-1,NA,NA
TGTGCCAGCAGTTTAGTCGCAGGGGCGGGTGGGGACACTGAAGCTTTCTTT,CASSLVAGAGGDTEAFF,TRBV28,TRBJ1-1,NA,NA
TGTGCCAGCAGCCAAGAGGGTCAGGGGGGTTGGGGGACCCAGTACTTC,CASSQEGQGGWGTQYF,TRBV3-1/TRBV3-2,TRBJ2-5,NA,NA
TGTGCCAGCAGCCATTTGGGACAGGGCCCGGAGGGGACCCAGTACTTC,CASSHLGQGPEGTQYF,TRBV9,TRBJ2-5,TRBD1,NA
TGTGCCAGCAGCACCGCCGGACAGGGCACTGAAGCTTTCTTT,CASSTAGQGTEAFF,TRBV7-3,TRBJ1-1,TRBD1,NA
TGTGCCAGCAGTGGCAGGGCCCAGAACACTGAAGCTTTCTTT,CASSGRAQNTEAFF,TRBV2,TRBJ1-1,NA,NA
TGTGCCAGCAGCTTTTTCCCAGACAGGGGTCCTGAAGCTTTCTTT,CASSFFPDRGPEAFF,TRBV7-2,TRBJ1-1,TRBD1,once
TGTGCCAGCAGCCAAGTTGGAGCGACCTACAATGAGCAGTTCTTC,CASSQVGATYNEQFF,TRBV3-1/TRBV3-2,TRBJ2-1,NA,NA
TGTGCCAGCAGCTACGACTCAGGCACAGATACGCAGTATTTT,CASSYDSGTDTQYF,TRBV7-2,TRBJ2-3,NA,NA
TGTGCCATCAGCGACTCCATGGGGGACAGCCTCACAGATACGCAGTATTTT,CAISDSMGDSLTDTQYF,TRBV10-3,TRBJ2-3,TRBD1,NA
TGTGCCAGCAGTTTATACAGCTCCTATGGCTACACCTTC,CASSLYSSYGYTF,TRBV28,TRBJ1-2,NA,NA
TGTGCCAGCAGCCAAGACAGGGGGCGTCCCCAGCATTTT,CASSQDRGRPQHF,TRBV14,TRBJ1-5,TRBD1,NA
TGTGCCAGCAGCACCGGACAGGGGGTTGGTAGCAATCAGCCCCAGCATTTT,CASSTGQGVGSNQPQHF,TRBV6-2/TRBV6-3,TRBJ1-5,TRBD1,NA
TGTGCCAGCAGCTTAGACGGCGGGAAAGGGGCGAGAGGCTACACCTTC,CASSLDGGKGARGYTF,TRBV7-9,TRBJ1-2,NA,once
TGTGCCAGCAGACTAGCGGGAGGGTACAATGAGCAGTTCTTC,CASRLAGGYNEQFF,TRBV28,TRBJ2-1,TRBD2,NA
TGTGCCAGTAGTACCGGGACTACCCTATTTAATGAGCAGTTCTTC,CASSTGTTLFNEQFF,TRBV19,TRBJ2-1,TRBD2,NA
TGTGCCAGCAGCCCAATCAGCACCGGGGAGCTGTTTTTT,CASSPISTGELFF,TRBV7-9,TRBJ2-2,NA,NA